Listed below are T cell receptor beta chains from one sample, sequenced in a study of blood T cell repertoires in COVID-19. Repertoires were generated with immunoSEQ multiplex PCR, while TCRdb's copy carries only in-frame clones and drops some. The data contain 70,000 to 95,000 clones, roughly 90% of them singletons. Sequencing was done on a sample of peripheral blood. These TCRs come from a human donor with active COVID-19. The donor label of this sample is uncertain. Both conserved end residues are part of each CDR3. The order of the fields is D gene, clone size, J gene, V gene, CDR3 DNA, CDR3 protein. D genes are given only for firm matches. Clone size, where shown, is once, few, many, or a class for clones that have expanded.

d_gene: NA
abundance: NA
j_gene: TRBJ1-5
v_gene: TRBV2
CDR3nt: TGTGCCAGCAGTGACAGGGCGAATCAGCCCCAGCATTTT
CDR3aa: CASSDRANQPQHF

d_gene: NA
abundance: NA
j_gene: TRBJ2-1
v_gene: TRBV10-1
CDR3nt: TGCGCCAGCAGTGAGGACGGGGTCCTCAATGAGCAGTTCTTC
CDR3aa: CASSEDGVLNEQFF

d_gene: TRBD1
abundance: NA
j_gene: TRBJ2-2
v_gene: TRBV24-1
CDR3nt: TGTGCCACCAGTGATACCGGGACAGGGGTCGGGGAGCTGTTTTTT
CDR3aa: CATSDTGTGVGELFF

d_gene: TRBD1
abundance: NA
j_gene: TRBJ2-7
v_gene: TRBV3-1/TRBV3-2
CDR3nt: TGTGCCAGCAGCCGGGGACAGAACTACGAGCAGTACTTC
CDR3aa: CASSRGQNYEQYF

d_gene: NA
abundance: NA
j_gene: TRBJ2-1
v_gene: TRBV6-6
CDR3nt: TGTGCCAGCAGTTACCGCGACAATGAGCAGTTCTTC
CDR3aa: CASSYRDNEQFF

d_gene: TRBD2
abundance: NA
j_gene: TRBJ2-5
v_gene: TRBV7-6
CDR3nt: TGTGCCAGCAGCTCAAGGGGGACTCGCGGGGGGAGAGAGACCCAGTACTTC
CDR3aa: CASSSRGTRGGRETQYF

d_gene: NA
abundance: NA
j_gene: TRBJ1-2
v_gene: TRBV2
CDR3nt: TGTGCCAGCAGTACGACCGGGACACTTAACTATGGCTACACCTTC
CDR3aa: CASSTTGTLNYGYTF

d_gene: TRBD1
abundance: NA
j_gene: TRBJ2-7
v_gene: TRBV5-1
CDR3nt: TGCGCCAGCAGCTTGGGACAGGGGGCGGTCTACGAGCAGTACTTC
CDR3aa: CASSLGQGAVYEQYF

d_gene: TRBD2
abundance: NA
j_gene: TRBJ2-2
v_gene: TRBV2
CDR3nt: TGTGCCAGCGGGGGATTTAGCGGGGCCGGGGAGCTGTTTTTT
CDR3aa: CASGGFSGAGELFF

d_gene: NA
abundance: NA
j_gene: TRBJ2-1
v_gene: TRBV27
CDR3nt: TGTGCCAGCAGTTTAACCGGGCAACAGGCCCTTTACAATGAGCAGTTCTTC
CDR3aa: CASSLTGQQALYNEQFF

d_gene: NA
abundance: NA
j_gene: TRBJ1-5
v_gene: TRBV7-2
CDR3nt: TGTGCCAGCAGCTACGGGCCCCCTCGGGGTTCGCCCCAGCATTTT
CDR3aa: CASSYGPPRGSPQHF

d_gene: NA
abundance: once
j_gene: TRBJ1-2
v_gene: TRBV7-2
CDR3nt: TGTGCCAGCAGCATCAAGGCGGGGTTTTCTTCAGGCTATGGCTACACCTTC
CDR3aa: CASSIKAGFSSGYGYTF

d_gene: NA
abundance: NA
j_gene: TRBJ2-5
v_gene: TRBV7-8
CDR3nt: TGTGCCAGCAGCTTAGATAGCGGCACAATCGAGACCCAGTACTTC
CDR3aa: CASSLDSGTIETQYF

d_gene: TRBD1
abundance: NA
j_gene: TRBJ1-2
v_gene: TRBV10-3
CDR3nt: TGTGCCATCAGAGACACCTGGGACAGGGGGAGCTATGGCTACACCTTC
CDR3aa: CAIRDTWDRGSYGYTF

d_gene: TRBD2
abundance: once
j_gene: TRBJ2-7
v_gene: TRBV13
CDR3nt: TGTGCCAGCAGCTCTACTAGCGGGGGGGCTCCCTACGAGCAGTACTTC
CDR3aa: CASSSTSGGAPYEQYF

d_gene: TRBD2
abundance: NA
j_gene: TRBJ2-7
v_gene: TRBV11-1
CDR3nt: TGTGCCAGCAGCCTCTTAGCGGGGGACCGGATCCACGAGCAGTACTTC
CDR3aa: CASSLLAGDRIHEQYF

d_gene: TRBD1
abundance: NA
j_gene: TRBJ2-7
v_gene: TRBV9
CDR3nt: TGTGCCAGCAGCGCTGGGACAGGGGCACACGAGCAGTACTTC
CDR3aa: CASSAGTGAHEQYF

d_gene: TRBD2
abundance: NA
j_gene: TRBJ2-5
v_gene: TRBV5-1
CDR3nt: TGCGCCAGCAGCTTCACTAGCGTCCAAGAGACCCAGTACTTC
CDR3aa: CASSFTSVQETQYF

d_gene: NA
abundance: NA
j_gene: TRBJ2-7
v_gene: TRBV7-9
CDR3nt: TGTGCCAGCAGCACTGACTCCTACGAGCAGTACTTC
CDR3aa: CASSTDSYEQYF

d_gene: TRBD1
abundance: NA
j_gene: TRBJ2-7
v_gene: TRBV6-6
CDR3nt: TGTGCCAGTGGGGGACAGGGACAGGGCGAGCAGTACTTC
CDR3aa: CASGGQGQGEQYF

d_gene: NA
abundance: NA
j_gene: TRBJ2-2
v_gene: TRBV5-1
CDR3nt: TGCGCCAGCAGCCTCTTTTCCGGGGAGCTGTTTTTT
CDR3aa: CASSLFSGELFF

d_gene: NA
abundance: NA
j_gene: TRBJ1-1
v_gene: TRBV11-2
CDR3nt: TGTGCCAGCAGCTTATTGGGGGGAAACACTGAAGCTTTCTTT
CDR3aa: CASSLLGGNTEAFF

d_gene: NA
abundance: NA
j_gene: TRBJ2-7
v_gene: TRBV19
CDR3nt: TGTGCCAGTAGTATCGTTTCAACAGGGTACCACGAGCAGTACTTC
CDR3aa: CASSIVSTGYHEQYF

d_gene: TRBD1
abundance: NA
j_gene: TRBJ1-2
v_gene: TRBV12-3/TRBV12-4
CDR3nt: TGTGCCAGCACCCTGACAGGGTTGGGGGGCTACACCTTC
CDR3aa: CASTLTGLGGYTF

d_gene: TRBD1
abundance: NA
j_gene: TRBJ1-6
v_gene: TRBV6-6
CDR3nt: TGTGCCAGCAGTTTGGAGGGACAGGGGACACCCCTCCACTTT
CDR3aa: CASSLEGQGTPLHF

d_gene: TRBD1
abundance: NA
j_gene: TRBJ1-5
v_gene: TRBV28
CDR3nt: TGTGCCAGCAGCCCCATACAGGGGTGGAATCAGCCCCAGCATTTT
CDR3aa: CASSPIQGWNQPQHF

d_gene: TRBD2
abundance: NA
j_gene: TRBJ2-7
v_gene: TRBV19
CDR3nt: TGTGCCAGTAGTATAGCGGGGGGGGACTACGAGCAGTACTTC
CDR3aa: CASSIAGGDYEQYF

d_gene: NA
abundance: NA
j_gene: TRBJ1-1
v_gene: TRBV6-5
CDR3nt: TGTGCCAGCCGCAGGGAGGGGGGTGTCACTGAAGCTTTCTTT
CDR3aa: CASRREGGVTEAFF

d_gene: NA
abundance: NA
j_gene: TRBJ2-7
v_gene: TRBV5-1
CDR3nt: TGCGCCAGCAGCTTGAACCAGGGGCCCTCCTACGAGCAGTACTTC
CDR3aa: CASSLNQGPSYEQYF

d_gene: TRBD2
abundance: NA
j_gene: TRBJ2-3
v_gene: TRBV18
CDR3nt: TGTGCCAGCTCACCACCCGACTGGCAACTCCGGACTAGCGGGGAAGCAGATACGCAGTATTTT
CDR3aa: CASSPPDWQLRTSGEADTQYF

d_gene: TRBD1
abundance: NA
j_gene: TRBJ2-1
v_gene: TRBV24-1
CDR3nt: TGTGCCACCAGTGACCTTGGACAGGGGGACTGGCGAGGTGAGCAGTTCTTC
CDR3aa: CATSDLGQGDWRGEQFF

d_gene: TRBD1
abundance: NA
j_gene: TRBJ1-2
v_gene: TRBV5-4
CDR3nt: TGTGCCAGCAGCCCCTGGGGACAGGATGGCTACACCTTC
CDR3aa: CASSPWGQDGYTF

d_gene: TRBD1
abundance: NA
j_gene: TRBJ2-3
v_gene: TRBV12-5
CDR3nt: TGTGCTAGTGGTTTGCCCGACAGGGCCACAGATACGCAGTATTTT
CDR3aa: CASGLPDRATDTQYF

d_gene: NA
abundance: NA
j_gene: TRBJ2-7
v_gene: TRBV2
CDR3nt: TGTGCCAGCAGGTTCGACCTCCGGAGGGTCTACGAGCAGTACTTC
CDR3aa: CASRFDLRRVYEQYF

d_gene: NA
abundance: NA
j_gene: TRBJ1-2
v_gene: TRBV28
CDR3nt: TGTGCCAGCACAGGACAGCTAATAGCTAACTATGGCTACACCTTC
CDR3aa: CASTGQLIANYGYTF

d_gene: NA
abundance: many
j_gene: TRBJ2-7
v_gene: TRBV19
CDR3nt: TGTGCCAGTAGTACCCATACAGGGCCAGCCTACGAGCAGTACTTC
CDR3aa: CASSTHTGPAYEQYF

d_gene: TRBD2
abundance: NA
j_gene: TRBJ2-1
v_gene: TRBV18
CDR3nt: TGTGCCAGCTCACCATTCCGACTAGCGAGGGTAAATTACAATGAGCAGTTCTTC
CDR3aa: CASSPFRLARVNYNEQFF

d_gene: TRBD1
abundance: NA
j_gene: TRBJ1-6
v_gene: TRBV4-3
CDR3nt: TGCGCCAGCAGCCAGGCCCGGGACAGGATGAATTCACCCCTCCACTTT
CDR3aa: CASSQARDRMNSPLHF

d_gene: NA
abundance: NA
j_gene: TRBJ1-1
v_gene: TRBV7-3
CDR3nt: TGTGCCAGCAGCCCAGGCGGAGGCAGATCGAACACTGAAGCTTTCTTT
CDR3aa: CASSPGGGRSNTEAFF

d_gene: NA
abundance: once
j_gene: TRBJ2-1
v_gene: TRBV24-1
CDR3nt: TGTGCCACCGGCGCGGCAAACCGCAATGAGCAGTTCTTC
CDR3aa: CATGAANRNEQFF

d_gene: NA
abundance: NA
j_gene: TRBJ2-7
v_gene: TRBV12-3/TRBV12-4
CDR3nt: TGTGCCAGCAGTTTCGACAGGAACTACGAGCAGTACTTC
CDR3aa: CASSFDRNYEQYF

d_gene: TRBD1
abundance: few
j_gene: TRBJ2-2
v_gene: TRBV7-2
CDR3nt: TGTGCCAGCAGCTTAGTTTCCGGAACAGGGGGTGGGGAGCTGTTTTTT
CDR3aa: CASSLVSGTGGGELFF

d_gene: TRBD2
abundance: once
j_gene: TRBJ2-5
v_gene: TRBV7-9
CDR3nt: TGTGCCAGCAGCTTAGAGCGTGCTAGCGGTGGGGAGACCCAGTACTTC
CDR3aa: CASSLERASGGETQYF

d_gene: TRBD1
abundance: NA
j_gene: TRBJ1-4
v_gene: TRBV30
CDR3nt: TGTGCCTGGAGAGCCAGACAGGGGGCATTTTATAATGAAAAACTGTTTTTT
CDR3aa: CAWRARQGAFYNEKLFF

d_gene: TRBD1
abundance: NA
j_gene: TRBJ1-2
v_gene: TRBV7-2
CDR3nt: TGTGCCTCCAGAGAGGGGGCGGGGTATGGCTACACCTTC
CDR3aa: CASREGAGYGYTF

d_gene: TRBD1
abundance: NA
j_gene: TRBJ1-1
v_gene: TRBV12-3/TRBV12-4
CDR3nt: TGTGCCAGCAGAGCAGGGGGCACTCGGGCAGCTTTCTTT
CDR3aa: CASRAGGTRAAFF

d_gene: TRBD2
abundance: NA
j_gene: TRBJ2-7
v_gene: TRBV4-2
CDR3nt: TGTGCCAGCAGCCAGGAGGGACTAGCGGGGGGGCTGGGTTCCTACGAGCAGTACTTC
CDR3aa: CASSQEGLAGGLGSYEQYF

d_gene: TRBD2
abundance: NA
j_gene: TRBJ2-1
v_gene: TRBV27
CDR3nt: TGTGCCAGCAGTTTAGAGCGGGGGGCCTACAATGAGCAGTTCTTC
CDR3aa: CASSLERGAYNEQFF

d_gene: NA
abundance: NA
j_gene: TRBJ1-6
v_gene: TRBV6-5
CDR3nt: TGTGCCAGCAGTTACTCGCCTGGGACTCATAATTCACCCCTCCACTTT
CDR3aa: CASSYSPGTHNSPLHF

d_gene: NA
abundance: NA
j_gene: TRBJ1-1
v_gene: TRBV6-5
CDR3nt: TGTGCCAGCAGCTTGGGGGCAAATCGGCGAACTGAAGCTTTCTTT
CDR3aa: CASSLGANRRTEAFF

d_gene: TRBD1
abundance: NA
j_gene: TRBJ1-2
v_gene: TRBV28
CDR3nt: TGTGCCAGCAGTTTGACAGGGGACAGACTAATCTATGGCTACACCTTC
CDR3aa: CASSLTGDRLIYGYTF